Each of the 32 T cell receptor beta chains below was sequenced from the same sample in a study of blood T cell repertoires in COVID-19 (dated by TCRdb to 2018 to 2020). Libraries came from the immunoSEQ multiplex PCR assay. Imported from immuneACCESS, the table was reduced by TCRdb to in-frame sequences with V and J called. These copies leave out some clones; in studies compared against another copy, an unresolved V gene accounts for under half, and the cause of the remainder is not known. In this sample the table shows 200,000 to 250,000 clones, 82% of which occur a single time. The top ten constitute approximately 4% of the sample. Sample: peripheral blood. The receptor set was obtained from a woman of 80 years or more with acute or convalescent COVID-19.

The chain recombines TRBV29-1 with TRBJ2-7; the match to TRBD2 covers 9 bases. V was clipped by 0 bases and J by 13 bases; unmatched bases: 10. Looked up from germline, CDR1 is SQVTM and CDR2 is ANQGSEA. The length of the CDR3 is 13 residues. The CDR3 region has the DNA TGCAGCGTTGAAGAGACGACTAGCGGCCCCGTCTACTTC. Residues: CSVEETTSGPVYF.

Comment on this clone: Likely a read error: the CDR3 ends without its conserved phenylalanine or tryptophan. Because the CDR3's place on the DNA is in doubt, the DNA is left out and the CDR3 is given as listed by TCRdb. V and J are TRBV21-1 and TRBJ1-4; TRBD1, as called in the table, went unchecked against the DNA. TRBV21-1 is described as a pseudogene. The CDR3 length equals 15 residues, ends included. The CDR3 is CASSKGAPYRGRRST.

The chain employs TRBV9 and TRBJ2-1; TRBD2 agrees at 8 bases. Germline assignment: CDR1 SGDLS and CDR2 YYNGEE. The CDR3 covers 16 residues. V dropped 0 bases and J dropped 4; count of bases not matched to a gene: 6. CDR3 residues: CASSVAGGPLYNEQFF. In DNA, the CDR3 is TGTGCCAGCAGCGTAGCGGGGGGGCCGCTTTACAATGAGCAGTTCTTC.

This chain joins TRBV3-1 (or the pseudogene TRBV3-2) and TRBJ2-4, with D uncertain. V was shortened by 2 bases and J by 1 base, with 6 bases between the two germline ends. The CDR3 has 14 residues. Germline-derived CDR1 and CDR2 are LGHDT and YNNKEL (reference sequence). The CDR3 protein is CASSQSGAKNIQYF. CDR3 nucleotides: TGTGCCAGCAGCCAATCCGGGGCCAAAAACATTCAGTACTTC.

Note on this clone: A read error may account for a junction end that differs from germline. The chain employs TRBV7-7 and TRBJ2-7; D possibly corresponds to TRBD2 (7 bases). The germline V gene has CDR1 SSHAT and CDR2 FNYEAQ (reference sequence). This CDR3 is 15 amino acids long. The CDR3 region has the DNA TGTGCTAGCAGCAAATATCGGGGGGCTTCCTACGAGCAGTACTTC. It codes for CASSKYRGASYEQYF.

The chain recombines TRBV5-1 with TRBJ1-1; D possibly corresponds to TRBD1 (6 bases). This CDR3 has 14 residues. Germline V lookup: CDR1 SGHRS, CDR2 YFSETQ. Trimming pared 0 bases from V and 5 bases from J, leaving 11 bases between. CDR3 DNA sequence: TGCGCCAGCAGCTTGGAGGACAGTCGGACTGAAGCTTTCTTT. Translation gives CASSLEDSRTEAFF.

This chain links TRBV27 with TRBJ1-2; D is unclear. The CDR3 contains 15 residues. V was trimmed by 2 bases and J by 8 bases, leaving 18 bases between them. CDR1 is MNHEY and CDR2 is SMNVEV in the germline V gene (reference sequence). DNA for the CDR3: TGTGCCAGCAGTTTAGGGCAGCCACTCTATTACGGCTACACCTTC. This translates into CASSLGQPLYYGYTF.

This chain uses TRBV5-1 with TRBJ1-2; possible D gene TRBD1, 6 bases. The germline gives CDR1 SGHRS, CDR2 YFSETQ. V gave up 5 bases and J gave up 4 bases, with 15 bases separating them. The CDR3 extends over 14 amino acids. CDR3 protein: CASSPQDSAYGYTF. CDR3 nucleotide sequence: TGCGCCAGCAGTCCCCAGGACAGCGCCTATGGCTACACCTTC.

The J gene is TRBJ1-4, the V gene TRBV7-9; 8 bases match TRBD1. The junction had 14 bases not matched to a gene; V was cut back by 6 bases and J by 5 bases. The CDR3 totals 17 residues. Germline CDR1 is SEHNR and CDR2 is FQNEAQ (reference sequence). The CDR3 region is CASSPDRQGRGNEKLFF. Written as DNA, the CDR3 is TGTGCCAGCAGTCCCGACCGACAGGGGCGGGGGAATGAAAAACTGTTTTTT.

The chain employs TRBV4-1 and TRBJ1-5; D remains unclear. Per germline, CDR1 MGHRA and CDR2 YSYEKL. CDR3 length equals 11 residues. Deletions cut 3 bases from V and 9 bases from J, with 6 bases between. CDR3 region: CASSQGGPQHF. The CDR3 coding sequence is TGCGCCAGCAGCCAGGGAGGGCCCCAGCATTTT.

The chain combines TRBV6-4 with TRBJ1-2, with 8 bases lining up with TRBD1. J lost 4 bases, V lost 6 bases, and 4 bases had no gene match. The CDR3 length is 13 residues. From germline, CDR1 is MRHNA and CDR2 SNTAGT. CDR3 nucleotide sequence: TGTGCCAGCAGCGGGGACAGGTCCTATGGCTACACCTTC. The encoded protein is CASSGDRSYGYTF.

This clone has only a few counts. The chain employs TRBV2 and TRBJ1-1, with 10 bases fitting TRBD1. Germline CDR1 reads SNHLY; CDR2 reads FYNNEI. The CDR3 consists of 16 residues. Trimming cost V 5 bases and J 2 bases; bases outside gene matches: 8. In DNA, the CDR3 is TGTGCCAGCAGTCCGTCCCGGGACAGGGGAAACACTGAAGCTTTCTTT. Translated: CASSPSRDRGNTEAFF.

The rearrangement links TRBV7-8 to TRBJ2-5, with 14 nucleotides matching TRBD2. This CDR3 is 20 amino acids long. Germline CDR1 is SGHVS and CDR2 is FQNEAQ. V was clipped by 2 bases and J by 1 base; unmatched bases: 12. The chain's CDR3 is CASSLRPGTSGGVGQETQYF. In nucleotides, the CDR3 is TGTGCCAGCAGCTTACGCCCCGGGACTAGCGGGGGAGTCGGCCAAGAGACCCAGTACTTC.

The rearrangement uses TRBV5-1 and TRBJ1-2; D gene unclear. Germline V lookup: CDR1 SGHRS, CDR2 YFSETQ. CDR3 length: 15 residues. The V end lost 4 bases, the J end lost 5 bases, and 18 bases lay between the germline ends. CDR3 protein: CASSLSGSAPYGYTF. In DNA form, the CDR3 reads TGCGCCAGCAGCCTCTCCGGGAGCGCGCCATATGGCTACACCTTC. The full variable domain, its missing parts supplied by reference TRBV5-1 and TRBJ1-2, is KAGVTQTPRYLIKTRGQQVTLSCSPISGHRSVSWYQQTPGQGLQFLFEYFSETQRNKGNFPGRFSGRQFSNSRSEMNVSTLELGDSALYLCASSLSGSAPYGYTFGSGTRLTVV.

This chain connects TRBV19 to TRBJ2-2; 7 bases align to TRBD2. With V trimmed by 5 bases and J by 7 bases, 7 bases remained unmatched. The CDR3 length is 14 residues. Germline-derived CDR1 and CDR2 are LNHDA and SQIVND (reference sequence). CDR3 loop: CASSLTSVVGELFF. The CDR3 coding sequence is TGTGCCAGTAGTCTCACTAGCGTCGTCGGGGAGCTGTTTTTT. Based on the CDR3 plus reference TRBV19 and TRBJ2-2, the full variable domain is DGGITQSPKYLFRKEGQNVTLSCEQNLNHDAMYWYRQDPGQGLRLIYYSQIVNDFQKGDIAEGYSVSREKKESFPLTVTSAQKNPTAFYLCASSLTSVVGELFFGEGSRLTVL.

This clone has a handful of counts. This rearrangement joins TRBV4-2 to TRBJ2-7; 7 bases map to TRBD1. This CDR3 contains 14 residues. CDR1 and CDR2 (germline): LGHNA, YNFKEQ. V trimming: 4 bases; J trimming: 3 bases; junction bases outside the gene matches: 6. The CDR3 region has the DNA TGTGCCAGCAGCCCCGGGACAGCAAACTACGAGCAGTACTTC. It yields the protein CASSPGTANYEQYF.

This chain joins TRBV7-3 and TRBJ1-2, with unresolved D. V lost 4 bases and J 4 bases, leaving 13 bases between the germline ends. The CDR3 has 14 amino acids. The germline CDR1 and CDR2 sequences are SGHTA and FQGTGA. The CDR3 DNA sequence: TGTGCCAGCAGCTCAAACCGGGTTCCCTATGGCTACACCTTC. As protein: CASSSNRVPYGYTF.

The rearrangement uses TRBV11-2 and TRBJ2-5, with 8 positions matching TRBD2. Germline CDR1 SGHAT, CDR2 FQNNGV. This CDR3 region has 15 residues. V dropped 2 bases and J dropped 4; count of bases not matched to a gene: 6. The chain's CDR3 is CASSLLYAGGETQYF. The CDR3 DNA follows: TGTGCCAGCAGCTTACTTTACGCGGGGGGAGAGACCCAGTACTTC.

V and J are TRBV3-1 (or the pseudogene TRBV3-2) and TRBJ2-6; 7 bases match TRBD1. The CDR3 has 18 residues. Per the germline V gene, CDR1 is LGHDT and CDR2 is YNNKEL (reference sequence). The ends lost 6 bases at V and 0 bases at J; junction bases unmatched: 11. CDR3 sequence: CASRLRQGSLSGANVLTF. The CDR3 DNA reads as TGTGCCAGCAGACTGAGACAGGGAAGTCTCTCTGGGGCCAACGTCCTGACTTTC.

This chain uses TRBV5-1 with TRBJ1-4; TRBD1 aligns across 7 bases. Trimming took 4 bases from V and 4 from J; bases not matched to a gene: 4. Germline CDR1 and CDR2: SGHRS and YFSETQ. CDR3 size: 14 residues. The CDR3 DNA sequence: TGCGCCAGCAGCGCCCAGGGGGATAATGAAAAACTGTTTTTT. Translated, it gives CASSAQGDNEKLFF.

The chain is built from TRBV3-1 (or the pseudogene TRBV3-2) and TRBJ1-2, with TRBD1 as a possible D gene (6 bases). The CDR3 loop spans 15 amino acids. Germline V gene sequence: CDR1 LGHDT, CDR2 YNNKEL (reference sequence). Trimming cost V 1 base and J 0 bases, with 9 bases left between them. The CDR3 DNA reads TGTGCCAGCAGCCAAGCTACAGGGTCTAACTATGGCTACACCTTC. Translation: CASSQATGSNYGYTF.

This clone was seen a few times. The DNA for the CDR3 is TGTGCCAGCTCACCACTTGGCGGGGGATCAGATACGCAGTATTTT. Amino acid sequence: CASSPLGGGSDTQYF. The chain employs TRBV18 and TRBJ2-3; 7 nucleotides match TRBD2. The CDR3 covers 15 residues. Trimming at V came to 1 base and at J to 4 bases, leaving 5 bases not matched to a gene. Germline V lookup: CDR1 KGHSH, CDR2 LQKENI. Complete variable domain (other parts from reference TRBV18 and TRBJ2-3): NAGVMQNPRHLVRRRGQEARLRCSPMKGHSHVYWYRQLPEEGLKFMVYLQKENIIDESGMPKERFSAEFPKEGPSILRIQQVVRGDSAAYFCASSPLGGGSDTQYFGPGTRLTVL.

The chain carries TRBV5-6 and TRBJ2-4; 8 bases match TRBD1. CDR3 length: 14 amino acids. Germline values: CDR1 SGHDT, CDR2 YYEEEE. After removal of 4 bases from V and 6 bases from J, the junction contained 6 bases not matched to a gene. Here the CDR3 DNA reads TGTGCCAGCAGCGTTCGACAGGGGAGAAACATTCAGTACTTC. Its protein is CASSVRQGRNIQYF.

The chain uses TRBV19 and TRBJ2-7; D is undetermined. This CDR3 region has 14 residues. Trimming left V 3 bases short and J 0 bases short, with 9 bases between. Per germline, CDR1 LNHDA and CDR2 SQIVND (reference sequence). CDR3: CASSIQDSSYEQYF. As DNA, the CDR3 is TGTGCCAGTAGTATTCAGGATTCCTCCTACGAGCAGTACTTC.

The rearrangement links TRBV4-1 to TRBJ1-1; D gene ambiguous. Deletions cut 3 bases from V and 0 bases from J, with 8 bases between. The CDR3 has 14 residues. The germline CDR1 and CDR2 sequences are MGHRA and YSYEKL. The CDR3 is CASSHVQLNTEAFF. The DNA for the CDR3 is TGCGCCAGCAGCCATGTACAGCTGAACACTGAAGCTTTCTTT.

This chain uses TRBV5-1 with TRBJ2-2; D may be TRBD2 (7 bases). The CDR3 extends over 15 amino acids. Germline V gene sequence: CDR1 SGHRS, CDR2 YFSETQ. The V and J ends lost 2 bases and 4 bases respectively, with 12 bases between them. This chain's CDR3 is CASSLGGAGTGELFF. The CDR3 DNA reads as TGCGCCAGCAGCTTAGGGGGGGCAGGCACCGGGGAGCTGTTTTTT.

The gene calls are TRBV6-1 and TRBJ1-3; D gene unclear. Germline V lookup: CDR1 MNHNS, CDR2 SASEGT. The CDR3 has 11 amino acids. Trimming left V 2 bases short and J 13 bases short, with 9 bases between. Here the CDR3 DNA reads TGTGCCAGCAGTGAACCGTTTCTAATATATTTT. Its protein product is CASSEPFLIYF.

This clone has just a few counts. This sequence joins TRBV6-5 and TRBJ1-2; possibly TRBD1 for D (5 bases). The CDR3 length is 13 residues. Per germline, CDR1 MNHEY and CDR2 SVGAGI. Trimming took 4 bases from V and 5 from J, leaving 11 bases between them. The CDR3 DNA reads TGTGCCAGCAGTTGGGGCGGGACTTATGGCTACACCTTC. The encoded protein is CASSWGGTYGYTF.

This chain uses TRBV20-1 with TRBJ1-5, with D possibly TRBD1 on 6 matching bases. The germline gives CDR1 DFQATT, CDR2 SNEGSKA (reference sequence). This CDR3 comprises 15 residues. The V gene lost 3 bases and the J gene lost 5 bases, with 17 bases spanning the gap. The CDR3 coding sequence is TGCAGTGCTAGTCGGTTTGGACAGCAAGATCAGCCCCAGCATTTT. This codes for CSASRFGQQDQPQHF.

The chain is built from TRBV4-3 and TRBJ1-5; no firm D call. V lost 4 bases and J lost 5, with 9 bases in between. The germline V gene encodes CDR1 LGHNA and CDR2 YSLEER. The CDR3 length is 13 residues. The CDR3 region has the DNA TGCGCCAGCAGCCGCAGGTCGGATCAGCCCCAGCATTTT. This gives the protein CASSRRSDQPQHF.

V is TRBV5-1 and J is TRBJ2-7, with D perhaps matching TRBD1 (6 bases). Germline loops: CDR1 SGHRS, CDR2 YFSETQ. V lost 3 bases to trimming and J lost 3 bases, with 22 bases between them. The CDR3 has 17 residues. The CDR3 here is CASSSKTGTTMVYEQYF. The DNA of the CDR3 is TGCGCCAGCAGCTCCAAAACCGGGACAACAATGGTCTACGAGCAGTACTTC.

The chain is built from TRBV3-1 (or the pseudogene TRBV3-2) and TRBJ1-2, with D unclear. The CDR3 is 14 amino acids. Per the germline V gene, CDR1 is LGHDT and CDR2 is YNNKEL (reference sequence). V lost 1 base to trimming and J lost 4 bases, with 10 bases between them. Here the CDR3 reads CASSQVEGGYGYTF. The CDR3 region has the DNA TGTGCCAGCAGCCAAGTCGAGGGAGGCTATGGCTACACCTTC.